The 31 T cell receptor beta chains listed next were all sequenced from one sample in a study of control samples from healthy donors and cancer patients. The repertoire was sequenced with immunoSEQ multiplex PCR; TCRdb's copy has only in-frame clones and lacks some. The sample has under 450,000 clones, approximately 90% seen once. The sample taken for sequencing was PBMCs. These receptors all come from a middle-aged man with head and neck cancer.

This chain links TRBV11-2 with TRBJ1-5, with D tentatively TRBD1 (5 bases). This CDR3 spans 15 amino acids. Trimming took off 2 bases at V and 5 bases at J, with 13 bases between the two ends. Germline V lookup: CDR1 SGHAT, CDR2 FQNNGV. This chain's CDR3 is CASSLSGAGDQPQHF. The DNA for the CDR3 is TGTGCCAGCAGCTTAAGCGGGGCCGGGGATCAGCCCCAGCATTTT.

The V and J genes are TRBV27 and TRBJ1-2, with D maybe TRBD1 (5 bases). Deletions cut 6 bases from V and 3 bases from J, with 14 bases between. Looked up from germline, CDR1 is MNHEY and CDR2 is SMNVEV (reference sequence). The length of the CDR3 is 14 residues. CDR3 in amino acids: CASSLQAGHYGYTF. The DNA for the CDR3 is TGTGCCAGCAGCTTACAGGCAGGGCACTATGGCTACACCTTC.

The V call is TRBV18, the J call TRBJ1-1; D not certain. CDR1 is KGHSH and CDR2 is LQKENI in the germline V gene. V was shortened by 2 bases and J by 1 base, with 14 bases between the two germline ends. The CDR3 extends over 16 amino acids. The CDR3 is CASSPSGRQQNTEAFF. Here the CDR3 DNA reads TGTGCCAGCTCACCATCTGGGAGACAACAGAACACTGAAGCTTTCTTT.

This chain connects TRBV9 to TRBJ2-3, with D hard to call. V was shortened by 0 bases and J by 0 bases, with 5 bases between the two germline ends. The length of the CDR3 is 14 residues. Germline V gives CDR1 SGDLS, CDR2 YYNGEE. CDR3 nucleotide sequence: TGTGCCAGCAGCGTAGGCAGTAGCACAGATACGCAGTATTTT. As protein: CASSVGSSTDTQYF.

This chain uses TRBV2 with TRBJ2-5; D might be TRBD2 (5 bases). The CDR3 extends over 13 amino acids. Trimming removed 8 bases from V and 9 bases from J, with 19 bases in between. CDR1 is SNHLY, CDR2 FYNNEI, per germline. The chain's CDR3 is CASQLFTTEAQYF. CDR3 nucleotide sequence: TGTGCCAGCCAGTTGTTCACGACGGAGGCCCAGTACTTC.

The chain employs TRBV30 and TRBJ2-7, with D perhaps TRBD1 (5 bases). The CDR3 has 12 amino acids. CDR1 GTSNPN and CDR2 SVGIG come from the germline V gene (reference sequence). Between the trimmed V and J ends, which lost 8 bases and 2 bases, there was a span of 13 bases. In DNA form, the CDR3 reads TGTGCCCACGGACCAGGGACCTACGAGCAGTACTTC. It specifies CAHGPGTYEQYF.

The V gene is TRBV30, the J gene TRBJ2-7; D possibly corresponds to TRBD2 (5 bases). Trimming cost V 0 bases and J 7 bases, with 13 bases left between them. The CDR3 is made up of 13 amino acids. Germline values: CDR1 GTSNPN, CDR2 SVGIG (reference sequence). CDR3 region: CAWSVEGWREQYF. The CDR3 nucleotides read TGTGCCTGGAGTGTAGAAGGATGGAGGGAGCAGTACTTC.

The chain couples TRBV7-8 to TRBJ2-1, with D possibly TRBD2 on 7 matching bases. V was clipped by 2 bases and J by 8 bases, with 13 bases between them. This CDR3 is 14 amino acids long. Germline V gene lookup returns CDR1 SGHVS and CDR2 FQNEAQ. The CDR3 nucleotides read TGTGCCAGCAGCTTATACGGGGGGCTGGATGAGCAGTTCTTC. It is translated as CASSLYGGLDEQFF.

J is TRBJ1-1 and V is TRBV19, with D hard to call. Per germline, CDR1 LNHDA and CDR2 SQIVND (reference sequence). CDR3 length: 13 residues. V lost 3 bases and J 2 bases, leaving 7 bases between the germline ends. CDR3 in DNA: TGTGCCAGTAGTATTACGTTTAACACTGAAGCTTTCTTT. Protein product: CASSITFNTEAFF.

The gene calls are TRBV4-2 and TRBJ2-3; possibly TRBD2 for D (6 bases). Germline lookup yields CDR1 LGHNA and CDR2 YNFKEQ. The CDR3 runs to 15 residues. Deletions cut 1 base from V and 2 bases from J, with 10 bases between. The CDR3 nucleotides read TGTGCCAGCAGCCAAGTGTCGGGACTCACAGATACGCAGTATTTT. The encoded protein is CASSQVSGLTDTQYF.

In DNA form, the CDR3 reads TGTGCCAGCAGCTTAGGACTGATCTACGAGCAGTACTTC. It specifies CASSLGLIYEQYF. This sequence joins TRBV7-3 and TRBJ2-7; maybe TRBD2 (5 bases). Germline values: CDR1 SGHTA, CDR2 FQGTGA. Deletions cut 2 bases from V and 3 bases from J, with 8 bases between. The CDR3 has 13 amino acids.

J is TRBJ2-4 and V is TRBV18; maybe TRBD1 (8 bases). Germline-derived CDR1 and CDR2 are KGHSH and LQKENI. V was clipped by 5 bases and J by 5 bases, with 22 bases between them. This CDR3 comprises 17 residues. The CDR3, as DNA: TGTGCCAGCTCATCAACAGGGGGGGGAACGGTGGAAAACATTCAGTACTTC. Amino acid sequence: CASSSTGGGTVENIQYF.

The J gene is TRBJ1-6, the V gene TRBV7-8; D ambiguous. V was cut by 5 bases and J by 6 bases, with 11 bases left in between. The CDR3 contains 14 residues. Germline CDR1 and CDR2: SGHVS and FQNEAQ. This chain's CDR3 is CASSPRTVNSPLHF. CDR3 in DNA: TGTGCCAGCAGCCCGCGGACTGTTAATTCACCCCTCCACTTT. The whole variable domain, remainder taken from reference TRBV7-8 and TRBJ1-6, is GAGVSQSPRYKVAKRGQDVALRCDPISGHVSLFWYQQALGQGPEFLTYFQNEAQLDKSGLPSDRFFAERPEGSVSTLKIQRTQQEDSAVYLCASSPRTVNSPLHFGNGTRLTVT.

The chain joins TRBV5-6 to TRBJ1-5; the D is unclear. This CDR3 region has 15 residues. Trimming left V 2 bases short and J 3 bases short, with 12 bases between. Looked up from germline, CDR1 is SGHDT and CDR2 is YYEEEE. The CDR3 spells CASSFLAALNQPQHF. Here the CDR3 DNA reads TGTGCCAGCAGCTTTCTAGCGGCACTCAATCAGCCCCAGCATTTT.

V and J are TRBV4-3 and TRBJ2-1, with D perhaps matching TRBD1 (5 bases). Trimming removed 0 bases from V and 0 bases from J, with 12 bases in between. Germline values: CDR1 LGHNA, CDR2 YSLEER. The CDR3 consists of 17 residues. The chain's CDR3 is CASSQDRGRFSYNEQFF. CDR3 nucleotide sequence: TGCGCCAGCAGCCAAGATAGGGGCCGTTTCTCCTACAATGAGCAGTTCTTC.

About this clone itself: At one end the junction does not follow the germline gene, possibly because of a read error. The same CDR3 arises from other DNA sequences in this sample as well. The chain has TRBV5-6 and TRBJ1-2; possible D gene TRBD1, 6 bases. The CDR3 has 11 residues. CDR1 and CDR2 from the germline V gene are SGHDT and YYEEEE. DNA of the CDR3: TGCGCCAGCAGCTTGGGGGCTGGCTACACCTTC. Protein sequence: CASSLGAGYTF.

The chain links TRBV6-2 or TRBV6-3 to TRBJ2-7; D remains unclear. The CDR3 contains 14 residues. Germline V gene lookup returns CDR1 MNHEY and CDR2 SVGEGT. The germline V and J ends were trimmed by 6 bases and 4 bases, with 16 bases remaining between them. In DNA, the CDR3 is TGTGCCAGCAGCTCCCGTCCGAATGTTTACGAGCAGTACTTC. Protein: CASSSRPNVYEQYF.

The chain carries TRBV19 and TRBJ2-7; no clear D gene. Germline-derived CDR1 and CDR2 are LNHDA and SQIVND (reference sequence). The CDR3 spans 18 residues. Trimming pared 1 base from V and 2 bases from J, leaving 21 bases between. The CDR3 sequence: CASSIAPNSPGTAYEQYF. CDR3 sequence (DNA): TGTGCCAGTAGTATAGCCCCTAACTCTCCCGGAACGGCCTACGAGCAGTACTTC.

This clone was seen just once. The J gene is TRBJ1-6, the V gene TRBV11-2, with D unresolved. Trimming left V 8 bases short and J 10 bases short, with 18 bases between. Germline CDR1 reads SGHAT; CDR2 reads FQNNGV. CDR3 length: 14 amino acids. The CDR3 is CASSVRGSDSPLHF. CDR3 DNA: TGTGCCAGCTCTGTGAGAGGGTCGGACTCACCCCTCCACTTT.

Remarks on this clone: The identical CDR3 is also encoded by other nucleotide sequences in the sample. CDR3 protein: CASSLPEETQYF. The CDR3 coding sequence is TGCGCCAGCAGCTTGCCAGAAGAGACCCAGTACTTC. The chain links TRBV5-1 to TRBJ2-5, with D uncertain. V was pared by 1 base and J by 3 bases, with 4 bases between. Germline V lookup: CDR1 SGHRS, CDR2 YFSETQ. The CDR3 spans 12 residues.

This chain links TRBV6-6 with TRBJ2-7; no clear D gene. The CDR3 is made up of 11 amino acids. From germline, CDR1 is MNHNY and CDR2 SVGAGI (reference sequence). V lost 7 bases, J lost 3 bases, and 7 bases lay in between. The CDR3 DNA is TGTGCCAGCACCTCTCGCTACGAGCAGTACTTC. It encodes CASTSRYEQYF.

The gene calls are TRBV14 and TRBJ2-3; TRBD1 is a possible D gene (6 bases). Germline values: CDR1 SGHDN, CDR2 FVKESK. The CDR3 totals 16 residues. Trimming left V 2 bases short and J 5 bases short, with 17 bases between. The CDR3 DNA sequence: TGTGCCAGCAGCCAATCCCCGGGTAGGGGGAAAGATACGCAGTATTTT. Amino acid sequence: CASSQSPGRGKDTQYF.

The V call is TRBV18, the J call TRBJ2-2; D not resolved. Between the trimmed V and J ends, which lost 2 bases and 5 bases, there was a span of 6 bases. The CDR3 spans 13 residues. Germline CDR1 KGHSH, CDR2 LQKENI. The CDR3 DNA reads as TGTGCCAGCTCACCATTCCAAACCGGGGAGCTGTTTTTT. Encoded protein: CASSPFQTGELFF.

The J gene is TRBJ1-1, the V gene TRBV18; no firm D call. There are 13 residues in the CDR3. CDR1 KGHSH and CDR2 LQKENI come from the germline V gene. The V end lost 3 bases, the J end lost 3 bases, and 8 bases lay between the germline ends. CDR3 sequence: CASSPNRDTEAFF. CDR3 nucleotide sequence: TGTGCCAGCTCACCTAATAGAGACACTGAAGCTTTCTTT.

The genes are TRBV11-2 and TRBJ2-7; 10 bases are shared with TRBD1. Germline V CDR1 and CDR2: SGHAT, FQNNGV. Trimming took 5 bases from V and 0 from J; bases not matched to a gene: 16. This CDR3 has 19 amino acids. The CDR3, as DNA: TGTGCCAGCAGCCTGGGGAGAAAAATGGACAGGGGGAGCTCCTACGAGCAGTACTTC. Protein: CASSLGRKMDRGSSYEQYF.

The chain has TRBV27 and TRBJ2-7; D is perhaps TRBD2 (6 bases). From germline, CDR1 is MNHEY and CDR2 SMNVEV (reference sequence). Trimming removed 5 bases at V and 7 bases at J, with 18 bases between. The CDR3 is 14 amino acids. CDR3 residues: CASSAGLVPLEQYF. As DNA, the CDR3 is TGTGCCAGCAGTGCGGGGCTCGTACCCTTGGAGCAGTACTTC.

This clone was seen a single time. This chain connects TRBV3-1 (or the pseudogene TRBV3-2) to TRBJ1-5; D ambiguous. The CDR3 is made up of 14 amino acids. Deletions cut 0 bases from V and 6 bases from J, with 9 bases between. The V gene's germline CDR1 is LGHDT and CDR2 YNNKEL (reference sequence). As DNA, the CDR3 is TGTGCCAGCAGCCAAGATCGGGATTCTCAGCCCCAGCATTTT. Residues: CASSQDRDSQPQHF.

About this clone itself: One end of the junction varies from germline; a read error may be responsible. This chain connects TRBV7-3 to TRBJ2-2; TRBD2 might be the D (5 bases). Germline CDR1 and CDR2: SGHTA and FQGTGA. This CDR3 has 17 amino acids. CDR3 nucleotide sequence: TGTGCCAGCAGCGTAACAAGATCCGGGGTGAACACCGGGGAGCTGTTTTTT. This translates into CASSVTRSGVNTGELFF.

The gene calls are TRBV14 and TRBJ1-4; no clear D. The CDR3 loop spans 13 amino acids. CDR1 and CDR2 from the germline V gene are SGHDN and FVKESK. V was pared by 1 base and J by 7 bases, with 7 bases between. CDR3 sequence reads: CASSQGRSEKLFF. The CDR3 coding sequence is TGTGCCAGCAGCCAAGGGCGAAGTGAAAAACTGTTTTTT. The variable domain in full, completed from reference TRBV14 and TRBJ1-4, reads EAGVTQFPSHSVIEKGQTVTLRCDPISGHDNLYWYRRVMGKEIKFLLHFVKESKQDESGMPNNRFLAERTGGTYSTLKVQPAELEDSGVYFCASSQGRSEKLFFGSGTQLSVL.

V gene TRBV30 combines with J gene TRBJ1-1, with a tentative D call TRBD1 (6 bases). CDR3 length: 17 residues. Germline CDR1 is GTSNPN and CDR2 is SVGIG (reference sequence). With 4 bases removed from V and 2 bases from J, the gap between germline ends came to 23 bases. CDR3 sequence: CAWISGAGAGINTEAFF. As DNA, the CDR3 is TGTGCCTGGATTTCGGGGGCCGGGGCAGGGATTAACACTGAAGCTTTCTTT.

V usage is TRBV7-3 and J usage is TRBJ1-1; TRBD1 might be the D (5 bases). This CDR3 is 15 amino acids long. Germline CDR1 and CDR2: SGHTA and FQGTGA. The ends were cut back, 1 base at V and 0 bases at J, with 9 bases in the middle. The CDR3 reads CASSLSAGMNTEAFF. For the CDR3, the DNA is TGTGCCAGCAGCTTAAGTGCAGGGATGAACACTGAAGCTTTCTTT.